This passage covers 14 T cell receptor beta chains from one sample sequenced in a study of shared clonotypes between healthy human individuals (TCRdb year 2020). Library generation was performed with the immunoSEQ multiplex PCR assay. In its TCRdb copy, this immuneACCESS table keeps in-frame sequences only and misses some clones. Where compared with another copy, unresolved V genes explain less than half of these, and the others have no known cause. A total of about half a million clones appear in this sample, about 76% of them only once. The top ten hold less than 15% of the sample. Sequenced sample: PBMCs. These TCRs come from a middle-aged woman in good health. Some clones in this sample may be carry-over from other donors' samples.

The chain has TRBV15 and TRBJ2-7; D unresolved. This CDR3 is built from 12 residues. V lost 0 bases to trimming and J lost 9 bases, with 9 bases between them. The germline V gene encodes CDR1 LNHNV and CDR2 YYDKDF (reference sequence). Here the CDR3 reads CATSRDNSGQYF. The DNA for the CDR3 is TGTGCCACCAGCAGAGATAATTCTGGGCAGTACTTC.

To note about this clone: Sequence at one end of the junction differs from germline and may be a read error. At the DNA level, this CDR3 is encoded by other sequences in the same sample as well. The V call is TRBV5-1, the J call TRBJ2-7; 8 bases agree with TRBD2. This CDR3 spans 14 amino acids. CDR1 SGHRS and CDR2 YFSETQ come from the germline V gene. In DNA form, the CDR3 reads TGTGCCAGCAGCTTAGGACTAGCTTCTTACGAGCAGTACTTC. As protein: CASSLGLASYEQYF. Drawing the rest from reference TRBV5-1 and TRBJ2-7, the complete variable domain is KAGVTQTPRYLIKTRGQQVTLSCSPISGHRSVSWYQQTPGQGLQFLFEYFSETQRNKGNFPGRFSGRQFSNSRSEMNVSTLELGDSALYLCASSLGLASYEQYFGPGTRLTVT.

The chain uses TRBV6-1 and TRBJ2-7; 8 bases line up with TRBD1. The ends lost 2 bases at V and 1 base at J; junction bases unmatched: 4. This CDR3 has 15 residues. Germline V gene data show CDR1 as MNHNS and CDR2 as SASEGT. Here the CDR3 DNA reads TGTGCCAGCAGTGAACAGGGGGCTGCTTCCTACGAGCAGTACTTC. It specifies CASSEQGAASYEQYF.

The chain carries TRBV7-8 and TRBJ1-2; 7 bases align to TRBD1. The germline V gene encodes CDR1 SGHVS and CDR2 FQNEAQ. V shed 5 bases and J 5 bases; nucleotides not matched to a gene: 11. The CDR3 spans 15 residues. Here the CDR3 reads CASSLGQSLPYGYTF. The DNA for the CDR3 is TGTGCCAGCAGCCTGGGACAGTCCCTGCCGTATGGCTACACCTTC.

The gene calls are TRBV6-6 and TRBJ2-5; 7 bases fit TRBD2. The DNA matches TRBJ2-7 better at its end, which makes the J call doubtful. There are 14 residues in the CDR3. The germline gives CDR1 MNHNY, CDR2 SVGAGI (reference sequence). Written as DNA, the CDR3 is TGTGCCAGCAGGCCCTTAGCGGGCTCCTACGAGCAGTACTTC. Translated: CASRPLAGSYEQYF.

In this sample, this clone turned up once. The chain is built from TRBV10-3 and TRBJ1-4; unclear D gene. The germline CDR1 and CDR2 sequences are ENHRY and SYGVKD. This CDR3 has 13 amino acids. The V end was cut by 8 bases, the J end by 4 bases, with 11 bases between. CDR3 DNA sequence: TGTGCCATCCAAGGATCCCTTAATGAAAAACTGTTTTTT. Translated, it gives CAIQGSLNEKLFF.

The V gene is TRBV7-8, the J gene TRBJ2-1, with 9 bases matching TRBD2. The germline gives CDR1 SGHVS, CDR2 FQNEAQ. This CDR3 is built from 15 residues. V was pared by 0 bases and J by 15 bases, with 12 bases of the junction left unmatched. In DNA form, the CDR3 reads TGTGCCAGCAGCTTAGCGGTAAGAGCGGGAGGTTCCTCGTTCTTC. It translates to CASSLAVRAGGSSFF.

A few counts support this clone. J is TRBJ2-6 and V is TRBV6-1; D is uncertain. V shed 2 bases and J shed 0 bases, with 2 bases lying between them. The CDR3 covers 14 residues. Germline CDR1 MNHNS, CDR2 SASEGT. The CDR3 coding sequence is TGTGCCAGCAGTGAACGCTCTGGGGCCAACGTCCTGACTTTC. Its translation: CASSERSGANVLTF.

This clone was counted only a few times. Other DNA sequences in the sample encode the same CDR3. The chain uses TRBV25-1 and TRBJ2-1, with 8 bases identical to TRBD2. The CDR3 consists of 11 residues. The trim removed 6 bases at V and 10 bases at J, leaving 2 bases unmatched. CDR1 is MGHDK and CDR2 is SYGVNS in the germline V gene. CDR3 sequence reads: CASRREDEQFF. Here the CDR3 DNA reads TGTGCCAGCAGGCGGGAGGACGAGCAGTTCTTC.

This sequence joins TRBV5-1 and TRBJ1-1, with D possibly matching TRBD1 (5 bases). The germline CDR1 and CDR2 sequences are SGHRS and YFSETQ. Trimming took 7 bases from V and 1 from J, leaving 11 bases between them. The CDR3 consists of 13 residues. This CDR3 reads CASAQAPNTEAFF. CDR3 sequence (DNA): TGCGCCAGCGCACAGGCACCGAACACTGAAGCTTTCTTT.

V is TRBV10-3 and J is TRBJ2-1; D possibly corresponds to TRBD1 (6 bases). From germline, CDR1 is ENHRY and CDR2 SYGVKD. The V end was cut by 6 bases, the J end by 3 bases, with 15 bases between. The CDR3 loop spans 15 amino acids. The CDR3 DNA follows: TGTGCCATCAGCCTACAGAAAGGGGGCTACAATGAGCAGTTCTTC. Translation: CAISLQKGGYNEQFF.

This clone was found a few times. Its ends do not fully match the called genes, so a read error is possible. V gene TRBV6-6 combines with J gene TRBJ2-5; 13 nucleotides line up with TRBD2. The DNA end favors TRBJ2-7, so the J call may be wrong. This CDR3 region has 14 residues. Germline V CDR1 and CDR2: MNHNY, SVGAGI (reference sequence). As DNA, the CDR3 is TGTGCCATCAGTGAGACTAGCGGGAGGTACGAGCAGTACTTC. Translation: CAISETSGRYEQYF.

The chain combines TRBV6-1 with TRBJ2-1; 10 positions agree with TRBD2. V shed 6 bases, J shed 5 bases, and the junction held 7 bases outside the gene matches. The germline V gene encodes CDR1 MNHNS and CDR2 SASEGT. The CDR3 covers 15 residues. The CDR3 region has the DNA TGTGCCAGCAGGGCTGGACTAGCGGTGGACAATGAGCAGTTCTTC. Its translation is CASRAGLAVDNEQFF.

This clone has a handful of counts. The chain is built from TRBV27 and TRBJ1-1; 7 bases are shared with TRBD1. The ends lost 5 bases at V and 1 base at J; junction bases unmatched: 10. CDR3 length: 16 amino acids. CDR1 is MNHEY, CDR2 SMNVEV, per germline (reference sequence). The CDR3 DNA sequence: TGTGCCAGCAGTCTACAGCCAGGGGGGTGGAACACTGAAGCTTTCTTT. This encodes CASSLQPGGWNTEAFF.